This T cell receptor beta chain was recovered during a study of regulatory T cells in long-lasting Graves disease. Regarding this clonotype: Its target is not known. A read error may account for a junction end that differs from germline.

Noted time point: persistent/refractory GD, antithyroid drugs over 5 years with positive TRAb. There was RNA extracted from PBMCs, and the TCR library was made from it. The patients included were those that came from an endocrinology department in Xi'an, China. The CDR3 is made up of 16 amino acids. Germline V gives CDR1 MDHEN, CDR2 SYDVKM. Construction of TCR beta libraries relied on iRepertoire HTBI primers and on Arm-PCR targeting CDR3 regions. TCRdb analysed the multiplex PCR reads with MiXCR anew, one entry per CDR3 protein. The data contain about 430,000 distinct CDR3 sequences, roughly a fifth of them singletons. Findings and caveats of the study: Persistent disease was characterized by preferential usage of TRBV28, TRBJ1-2 and TRBJ2-5.

Specimen: peripheral blood mononuclear cells (PBMCs), collected when the disease was refractory, from a patient treated with antithyroid drugs. V gene TRBV28 combines with J gene TRBJ2-3; D is unclear. The clonotype originates from a female donor with Graves disease. The DNA of the CDR3 is TGTGCCGGCAGTTTAGGCAAAGCTTATTTCACAGATACGCAGTATTTT. The encoded protein is CAGSLGKAYFTDTQYF.